This T cell receptor beta chain stems from a study of cytomegalovirus exposure and HLA in healthy donors. Overall study findings and caveats: Follow-up analysis later connected one missense variant in DCLRE1C with trimming of TCR beta V- and J-genes. Cytomegalovirus status, reportedly, was diagnosed with high specificity and sensitivity by the classifier.

Germline V gene sequence: CDR1 MNHEY, CDR2 SMNVEV (reference sequence). This CDR3 has 14 residues. J gave up 6 bases and V 7 bases, and 11 bases lay outside the gene matches. Both 60 Vbeta primers and 13 Jbeta primers went into the PCR. The table came from immunoSEQ multiplex PCR; TCRdb's copy has only in-frame clones and leaves some out. This table has roughly 150,000 clones, 75% to 80% appearing once. This clone was picked up a small number of times. Its matching antigen is unknown. The sample comprised PBMCs. This sequence originates from a woman aged 40 to 49 in good health and CMV-seropositive. The chain employs TRBV27 and TRBJ1-2; TRBD1 agrees at 7 bases. This chain's CDR3 is CASTSGAGGHGYTF. In nucleotides, the CDR3 is TGTGCCAGCACATCTGGGGCAGGGGGGCATGGCTACACCTTC.